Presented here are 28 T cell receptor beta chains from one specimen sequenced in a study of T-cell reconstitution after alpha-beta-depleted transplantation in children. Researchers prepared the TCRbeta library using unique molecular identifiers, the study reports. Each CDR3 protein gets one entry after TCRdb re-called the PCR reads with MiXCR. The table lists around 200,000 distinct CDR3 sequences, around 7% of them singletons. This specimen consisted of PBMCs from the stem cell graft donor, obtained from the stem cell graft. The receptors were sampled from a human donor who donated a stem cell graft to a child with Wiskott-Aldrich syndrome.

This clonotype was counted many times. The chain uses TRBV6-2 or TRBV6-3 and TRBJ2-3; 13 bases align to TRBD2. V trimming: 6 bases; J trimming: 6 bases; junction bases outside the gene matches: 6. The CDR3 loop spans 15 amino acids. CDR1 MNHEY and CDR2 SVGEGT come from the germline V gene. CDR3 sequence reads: CASRTGLAGKDTQYF. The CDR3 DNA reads TGTGCCAGCAGAACGGGACTAGCGGGGAAGGATACGCAGTATTTT.

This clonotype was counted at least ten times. The CDR3 spells CASSSLRGLNYGYTF. The CDR3 nucleotides are TGTGCCAGCAGTTCACTAAGGGGATTGAACTATGGCTACACCTTC. V usage is TRBV6-5 and J usage is TRBJ1-2; D possibly corresponds to TRBD1 (5 bases). The CDR3 sequence is 15 residues long. Trimming took off 4 bases at V and 2 bases at J, with 14 bases between the two ends. Per germline, CDR1 MNHEY and CDR2 SVGAGI.

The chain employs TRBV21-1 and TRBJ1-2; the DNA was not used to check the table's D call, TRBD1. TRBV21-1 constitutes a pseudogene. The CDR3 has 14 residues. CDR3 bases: TGTGCCAGCAGCCCCCGGGGGGATAGCTCTGGCTACACCTTC. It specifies CASSPRGDSSGYTF.

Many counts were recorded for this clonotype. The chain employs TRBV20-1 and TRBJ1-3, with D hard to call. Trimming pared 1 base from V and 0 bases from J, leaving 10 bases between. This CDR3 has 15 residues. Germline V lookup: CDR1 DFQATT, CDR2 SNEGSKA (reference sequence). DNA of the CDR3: TGCAGTGCTAGAGCCGACACCTACTCTGGAAACACCATATATTTT. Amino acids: CSARADTYSGNTIYF.

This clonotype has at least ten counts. The CDR3 DNA follows: TGTGCCAGCAGTTTATCGATGGGGGACAGGGAACTCCTTGGCTACACCTTC. Protein product: CASSLSMGDRELLGYTF. This chain links TRBV27 with TRBJ1-2; 9 nucleotides line up with TRBD1. The CDR3 length is 17 residues. Germline loops: CDR1 MNHEY, CDR2 SMNVEV (reference sequence). The V and J ends lost 0 bases and 7 bases, in that order; junction bases with no gene match: 12.

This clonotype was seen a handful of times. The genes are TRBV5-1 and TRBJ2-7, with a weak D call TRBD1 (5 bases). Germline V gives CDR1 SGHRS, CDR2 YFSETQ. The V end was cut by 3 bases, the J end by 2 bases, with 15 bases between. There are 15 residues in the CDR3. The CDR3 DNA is TGCGCCAGCAGCTCCCAATCCAGGGTTACCTACGAGCAGTACTTC. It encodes CASSSQSRVTYEQYF.

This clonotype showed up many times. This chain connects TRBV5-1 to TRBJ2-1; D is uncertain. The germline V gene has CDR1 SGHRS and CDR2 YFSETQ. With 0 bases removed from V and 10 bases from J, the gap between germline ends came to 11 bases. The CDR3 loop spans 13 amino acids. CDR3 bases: TGCGCCAGCAGCTTGGGTGGGGAAAGCGAGCAGTTCTTC. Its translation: CASSLGGESEQFF. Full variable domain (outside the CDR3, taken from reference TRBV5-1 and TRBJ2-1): KAGVTQTPRYLIKTRGQQVTLSCSPISGHRSVSWYQQTPGQGLQFLFEYFSETQRNKGNFPGRFSGRQFSNSRSEMNVSTLELGDSALYLCASSLGGESEQFFGPGTRLTVL.

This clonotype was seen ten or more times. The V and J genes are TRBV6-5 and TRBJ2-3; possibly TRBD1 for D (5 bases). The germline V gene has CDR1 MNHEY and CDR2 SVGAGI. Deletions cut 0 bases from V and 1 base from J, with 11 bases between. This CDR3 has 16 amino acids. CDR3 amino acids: CASSYSGAQGTDTQYF. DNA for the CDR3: TGTGCCAGCAGTTACTCTGGGGCGCAAGGCACAGATACGCAGTATTTT.

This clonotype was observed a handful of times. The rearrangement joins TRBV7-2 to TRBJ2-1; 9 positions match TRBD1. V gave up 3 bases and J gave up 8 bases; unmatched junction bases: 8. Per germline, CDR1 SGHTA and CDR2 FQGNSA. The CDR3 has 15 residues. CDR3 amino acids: CASSFSGQGSYEQFF. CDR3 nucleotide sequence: TGTGCCAGCAGCTTCTCCGGACAGGGGAGTTATGAGCAGTTCTTC.

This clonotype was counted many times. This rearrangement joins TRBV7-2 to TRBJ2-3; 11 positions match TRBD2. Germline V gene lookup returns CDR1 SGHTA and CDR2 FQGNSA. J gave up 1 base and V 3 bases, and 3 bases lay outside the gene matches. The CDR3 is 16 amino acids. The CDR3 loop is CASSFTSGGRTDTQYF. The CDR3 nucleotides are TGTGCCAGCAGCTTCACTAGCGGGGGCCGCACAGATACGCAGTATTTT.

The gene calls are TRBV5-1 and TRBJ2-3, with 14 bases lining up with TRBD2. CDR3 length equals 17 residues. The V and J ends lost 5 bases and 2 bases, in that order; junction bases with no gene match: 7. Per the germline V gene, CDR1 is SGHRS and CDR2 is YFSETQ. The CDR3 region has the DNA TGCGCCAGCAGACCACCGGGACTAGCGGGGGTCACAGATACGCAGTATTTT. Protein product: CASRPPGLAGVTDTQYF. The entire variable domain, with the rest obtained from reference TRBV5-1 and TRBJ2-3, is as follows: KAGVTQTPRYLIKTRGQQVTLSCSPISGHRSVSWYQQTPGQGLQFLFEYFSETQRNKGNFPGRFSGRQFSNSRSEMNVSTLELGDSALYLCASRPPGLAGVTDTQYFGPGTRLTVL.

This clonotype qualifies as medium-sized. As DNA, the CDR3 is TGCAGTGCTAATCCTACTAGCGGGAGGGCCAATGAGCAGTTCTTC. It is translated as CSANPTSGRANEQFF. V usage is TRBV20-1 and J usage is TRBJ2-1, with 13 bases aligning to TRBD2. The CDR3 spans 15 residues. With 4 bases clipped from V and 6 bases from J, the junction kept 6 bases outside the gene matches. From germline, CDR1 is DFQATT and CDR2 SNEGSKA (reference sequence).

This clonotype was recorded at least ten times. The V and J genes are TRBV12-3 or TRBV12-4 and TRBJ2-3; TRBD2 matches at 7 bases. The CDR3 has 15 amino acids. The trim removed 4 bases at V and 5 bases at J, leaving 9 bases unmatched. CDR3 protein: CASSSPGGGGDTQYF. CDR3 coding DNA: TGTGCCAGCAGTTCCCCGGGAGGCGGTGGAGATACGCAGTATTTT.

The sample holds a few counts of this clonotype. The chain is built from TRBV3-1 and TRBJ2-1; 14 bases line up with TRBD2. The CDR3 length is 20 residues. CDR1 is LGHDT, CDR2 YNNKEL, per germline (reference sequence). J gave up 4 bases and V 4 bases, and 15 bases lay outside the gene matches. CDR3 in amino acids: CASSPRPGLAGAGSYNEQFF. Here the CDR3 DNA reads TGTGCCAGCAGCCCTCGCCCGGGACTAGCGGGGGCGGGAAGTTACAATGAGCAGTTCTTC.

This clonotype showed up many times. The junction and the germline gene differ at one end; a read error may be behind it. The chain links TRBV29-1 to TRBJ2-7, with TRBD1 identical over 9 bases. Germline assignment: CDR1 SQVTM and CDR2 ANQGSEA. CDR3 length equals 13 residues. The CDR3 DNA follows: TGCAGCGTGGAAGGGACAGGGCGCTACGAGCAGTACTTC. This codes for CSVEGTGRYEQYF.

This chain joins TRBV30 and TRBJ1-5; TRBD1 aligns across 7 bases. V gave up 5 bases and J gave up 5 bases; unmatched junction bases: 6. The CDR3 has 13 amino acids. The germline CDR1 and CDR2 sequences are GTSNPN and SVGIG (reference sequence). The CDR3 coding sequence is TGTGCCTGGGCCAGCGACAGGGATCAGCCCCAGCATTTT. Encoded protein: CAWASDRDQPQHF. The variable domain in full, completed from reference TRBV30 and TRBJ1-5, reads SQTIHQWPATLVQPVGSPLSLECTVEGTSNPNLYWYRQAAGRGLQLLFYSVGIGQISSEVPQNLSASRPQDRQFILSSKKLLLSDSGFYLCAWASDRDQPQHFGDGTRLSIL.

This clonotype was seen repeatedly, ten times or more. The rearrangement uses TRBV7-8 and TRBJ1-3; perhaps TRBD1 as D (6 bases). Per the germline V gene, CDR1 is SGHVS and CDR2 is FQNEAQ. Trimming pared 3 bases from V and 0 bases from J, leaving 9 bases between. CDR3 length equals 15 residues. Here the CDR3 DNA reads TGTGCCAGCAGCTTCGGCAGGGGCTCTGGAAACACCATATATTTT. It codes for CASSFGRGSGNTIYF.

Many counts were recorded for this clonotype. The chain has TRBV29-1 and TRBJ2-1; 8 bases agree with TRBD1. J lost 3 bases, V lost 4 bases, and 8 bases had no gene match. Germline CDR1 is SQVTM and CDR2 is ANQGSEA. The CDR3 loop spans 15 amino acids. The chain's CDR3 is CSVVPDRDFYNEQFF. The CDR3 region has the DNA TGCAGCGTTGTCCCGGACAGGGACTTCTACAATGAGCAGTTCTTC.

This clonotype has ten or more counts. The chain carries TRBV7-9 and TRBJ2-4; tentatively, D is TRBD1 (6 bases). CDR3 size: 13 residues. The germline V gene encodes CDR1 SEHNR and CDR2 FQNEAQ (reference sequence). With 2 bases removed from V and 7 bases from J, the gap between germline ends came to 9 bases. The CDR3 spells CASSLKGENIQYF. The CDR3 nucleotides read TGTGCCAGCAGCTTAAAGGGGGAGAACATTCAGTACTTC.

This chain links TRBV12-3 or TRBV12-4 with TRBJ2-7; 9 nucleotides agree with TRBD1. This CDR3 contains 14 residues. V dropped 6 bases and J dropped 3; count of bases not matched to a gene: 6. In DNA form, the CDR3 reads TGTGCCAGCAGCCCTCGGGGACAGGGCTACGAGCAGTACTTC. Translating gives CASSPRGQGYEQYF.

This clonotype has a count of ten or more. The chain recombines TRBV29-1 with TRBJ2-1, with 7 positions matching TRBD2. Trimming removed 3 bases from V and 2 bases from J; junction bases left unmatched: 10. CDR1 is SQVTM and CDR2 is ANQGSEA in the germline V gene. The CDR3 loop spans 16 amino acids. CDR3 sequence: CSVDLITSVAYNEQFF. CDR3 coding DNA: TGCAGCGTTGACCTAATAACTAGCGTAGCCTACAATGAGCAGTTCTTC.

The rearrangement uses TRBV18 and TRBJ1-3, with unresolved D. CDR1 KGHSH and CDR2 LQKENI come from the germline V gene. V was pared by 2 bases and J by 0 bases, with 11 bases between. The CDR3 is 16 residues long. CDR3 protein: CASSPTAESSGNTIYF. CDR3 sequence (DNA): TGTGCCAGCTCACCAACCGCAGAGAGCTCTGGAAACACCATATATTTT.

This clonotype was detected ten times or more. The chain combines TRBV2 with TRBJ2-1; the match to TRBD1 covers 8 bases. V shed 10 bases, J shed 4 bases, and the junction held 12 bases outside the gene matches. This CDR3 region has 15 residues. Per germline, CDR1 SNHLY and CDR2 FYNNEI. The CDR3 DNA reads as TGTGCCACCTTACGGACAGGGAATGAGTACAATGAGCAGTTCTTC. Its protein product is CATLRTGNEYNEQFF. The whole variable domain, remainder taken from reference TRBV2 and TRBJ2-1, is EPEVTQTPSHQVTQMGQEVILRCVPISNHLYFYWYRQILGQKVEFLVSFYNNEISEKSEIFDDQFSVERPDGSNFTLKIRSTKLEDSAMYFCATLRTGNEYNEQFFGPGTRLTVL.

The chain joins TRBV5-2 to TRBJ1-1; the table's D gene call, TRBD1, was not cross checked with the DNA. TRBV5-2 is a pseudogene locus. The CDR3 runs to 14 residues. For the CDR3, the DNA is TGTGCCATGGGCGCCGGGGTCATCTACACTGAAGCTTTCTTT. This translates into CAMGAGVIYTEAFF.

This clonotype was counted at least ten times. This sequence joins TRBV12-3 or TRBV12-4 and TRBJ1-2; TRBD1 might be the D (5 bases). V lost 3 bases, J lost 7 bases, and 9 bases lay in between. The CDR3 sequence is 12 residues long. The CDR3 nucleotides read TGTGCCAGCAGTTTTGCAGGGTTTGGCTACACCTTC. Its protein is CASSFAGFGYTF.

CDR3 amino acids: CASSPLSGGGARDTQYF. CDR3 nucleotides: TGTGCCAGCAGTCCCCTGAGCGGGGGGGGAGCCAGGGATACGCAGTATTTT. J is TRBJ2-3 and V is TRBV6-5; 10 positions match TRBD2. This CDR3 contains 17 residues. CDR1 is MNHEY and CDR2 is SVGAGI in the germline V gene. V was pared by 5 bases and J by 6 bases, with 14 bases of the junction left unmatched.

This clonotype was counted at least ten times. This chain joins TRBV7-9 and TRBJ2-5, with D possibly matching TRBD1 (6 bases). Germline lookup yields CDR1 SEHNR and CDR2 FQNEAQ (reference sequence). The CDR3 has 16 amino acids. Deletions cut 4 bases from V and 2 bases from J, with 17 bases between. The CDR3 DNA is TGTGCCAGCAGCTCAGAGGCCACAGGGCGACAAGAGACCCAGTACTTC. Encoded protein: CASSSEATGRQETQYF.

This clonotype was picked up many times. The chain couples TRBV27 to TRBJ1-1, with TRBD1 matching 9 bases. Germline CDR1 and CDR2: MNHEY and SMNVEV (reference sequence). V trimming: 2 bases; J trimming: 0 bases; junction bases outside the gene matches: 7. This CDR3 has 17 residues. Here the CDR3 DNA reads TGTGCCAGCAGTTTAATCGGGACAGGGTGGATGAACACTGAAGCTTTCTTT. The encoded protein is CASSLIGTGWMNTEAFF.